The 13 T cell receptor beta chains below come from one sample, sequenced in a study of blood T cell repertoires in COVID-19. The repertoire was sequenced with immunoSEQ multiplex PCR; TCRdb's copy has only in-frame clones and lacks some. The repertoire holds approximately 160,000 clones, with less than 90% as singletons. The sequenced sample was PBMCs or T cells enriched from blood (not recorded which). All receptors derive from a woman in her forties or fifties who had recovered from COVID-19.

This sequence joins TRBV9 and TRBJ1-4; perhaps TRBD1 as D (5 bases). Trimming took off 4 bases at V and 7 bases at J, with 17 bases between the two ends. The CDR3 contains 15 residues. Germline loops: CDR1 SGDLS, CDR2 YYNGEE. The CDR3 DNA is TGTGCCAGCAGCCCCCGTGGTGGGGCTAGTGAAAAACTGTTTTTT. It encodes CASSPRGGASEKLFF. The entire variable domain, with the rest obtained from reference TRBV9 and TRBJ1-4, is as follows: DSGVTQTPKHLITATGQRVTLRCSPRSGDLSVYWYQQSLDQGLQFLIQYYNGEERAKGNILERFSAQQFPDLHSELNLSSLELGDSALYFCASSPRGGASEKLFFGSGTQLSVL.

In this sample, this clone turned up once. The gene calls are TRBV5-6 and TRBJ2-2; 8 bases fit TRBD1. The germline gives CDR1 SGHDT, CDR2 YYEEEE. The trim removed 3 bases at V and 0 bases at J, leaving 4 bases unmatched. The CDR3 has 16 residues. CDR3 region: CASSWGTGANTGELFF. The CDR3 coding sequence is TGTGCCAGCAGCTGGGGGACAGGTGCGAACACCGGGGAGCTGTTTTTT.

On this clone itself: Additional DNA sequences in this sample encode the identical CDR3. The genes are TRBV6-2 or TRBV6-3 and TRBJ2-2, with 7 bases identical to TRBD2. Trimming removed 3 bases from V and 5 bases from J; junction bases left unmatched: 3. Germline V CDR1 and CDR2: MNHEY, SVGEGT. The CDR3 contains 14 residues. The CDR3 nucleotides read TGTGCCAGCAGTTATTTGCGGGGGACCGGGGAGCTGTTTTTT. Residues: CASSYLRGTGELFF.

The rearrangement uses TRBV6-5 and TRBJ2-7; maybe TRBD2 (6 bases). V lost 5 bases to trimming and J lost 4 bases, with 18 bases between them. Germline V CDR1 and CDR2: MNHEY, SVGAGI. This CDR3 has 15 amino acids. CDR3 loop: CASSKYTGGIYEQYF. CDR3 nucleotides: TGTGCCAGCAGTAAATATACCGGGGGAATATACGAGCAGTACTTC.

This chain uses TRBV27 with TRBJ2-1, with D maybe TRBD2 (6 bases). Germline assignment: CDR1 MNHEY and CDR2 SMNVEV (reference sequence). Trimming removed 3 bases at V and 6 bases at J, with 12 bases between. This CDR3 is 14 amino acids long. The CDR3 is CASSFAGSFNEQFF. The CDR3 nucleotides are TGTGCCAGCAGTTTCGCCGGGAGTTTCAATGAGCAGTTCTTC.

The CDR3 here is CASSAGTDTQYF. CDR3 nucleotide sequence: TGCGCCAGCAGTGCAGGCACAGATACGCAGTATTTT. This chain joins TRBV10-2 and TRBJ2-3; D remains ambiguous. V lost 4 bases, J lost 1 base, and 3 bases lay in between. CDR1 and CDR2 from the germline V gene are WSHSY and SAAADI. CDR3 length equals 12 residues.

This sequence joins TRBV18 and TRBJ2-5, with TRBD2 matching over 7 bases. Losses at the gene ends were 3 bases for V and 5 bases for J; bases not matched to a gene: 9. Germline V gene data show CDR1 as KGHSH and CDR2 as LQKENI. There are 15 residues in the CDR3. The chain's CDR3 is CASSPNGGSGETQYF. The CDR3 DNA reads TGTGCCAGCTCACCTAATGGCGGGAGCGGTGAGACCCAGTACTTC.

This clone has a handful of counts. The chain uses TRBV11-2 and TRBJ2-5; 8 nucleotides align to TRBD2. This CDR3 contains 14 residues. Germline CDR1 is SGHAT and CDR2 is FQNNGV. V was clipped by 4 bases and J by 3 bases; unmatched bases: 4. CDR3 residues: CASSYTSGKETQYF. The CDR3 nucleotides read TGTGCCAGCAGCTATACTAGCGGAAAAGAGACCCAGTACTTC.

The gene calls are TRBV10-1 and TRBJ2-7; 8 nucleotides match TRBD1. The CDR3 is 16 amino acids. CDR1 is WNHNN and CDR2 is SYGVQD in the germline V gene (reference sequence). V lost 5 bases, J lost 0 bases, and 9 bases stayed unmatched. CDR3 sequence: CASSSPRDRLSYEQYF. CDR3 nucleotide sequence: TGCGCCAGCAGTTCCCCCCGGGACAGGCTCTCCTACGAGCAGTACTTC.

The chain couples TRBV30 to TRBJ1-2, with a tentative D call TRBD1 (5 bases). Germline CDR1 is GTSNPN and CDR2 is SVGIG (reference sequence). CDR3 length: 12 residues. Trimming took 5 bases from V and 2 from J, leaving 9 bases between them. In nucleotides, the CDR3 is TGTGCCTGGGATGACAGAAACTATGGCTACACCTTC. It encodes CAWDDRNYGYTF.

The chain joins TRBV5-1 to TRBJ2-7; D is ambiguous. The ends were cut back, 1 base at V and 3 bases at J, with 11 bases in the middle. Germline lookup yields CDR1 SGHRS and CDR2 YFSETQ. This CDR3 spans 14 amino acids. The CDR3 loop is CASSLHSKSYEQYF. The CDR3 DNA is TGCGCCAGCAGCTTGCACTCTAAGAGCTACGAGCAGTACTTC. The full variable domain, with the rest looked up from reference TRBV5-1 and TRBJ2-7, is KAGVTQTPRYLIKTRGQQVTLSCSPISGHRSVSWYQQTPGQGLQFLFEYFSETQRNKGNFPGRFSGRQFSNSRSEMNVSTLELGDSALYLCASSLHSKSYEQYFGPGTRLTVT.

The gene calls are TRBV29-1 and TRBJ1-5; TRBD1 aligns across 9 bases. There are 14 residues in the CDR3. J gave up 3 bases and V 6 bases, and 6 bases lay outside the gene matches. The germline V gene has CDR1 SQVTM and CDR2 ANQGSEA. CDR3 amino acids: CSVGTGNYNQPQHF. Here the CDR3 DNA reads TGCAGCGTGGGGACAGGGAATTACAATCAGCCCCAGCATTTT. Supplemented by reference TRBV29-1 and TRBJ1-5, the full variable domain reads SAVISQKPSRDICQRGTSLTIQCQVDSQVTMMFWYRQQPGQSLTLIATANQGSEATYESGFVIDKFPISRPNLTFSTLTVSNMSPEDSSIYLCSVGTGNYNQPQHFGDGTRLSIL.

A note on this clone: The same CDR3 also results from other DNA sequences found in this sample. This chain joins TRBV5-6 and TRBJ2-1; 11 bases fit TRBD2. The length of the CDR3 is 15 residues. From germline, CDR1 is SGHDT and CDR2 YYEEEE. The junction had 5 bases not matched to a gene; V was cut back by 5 bases and J by 4 bases. CDR3: CASSFGTSGYNEQFF. CDR3 in DNA: TGTGCCAGCAGTTTTGGGACTAGCGGTTACAATGAGCAGTTCTTC.